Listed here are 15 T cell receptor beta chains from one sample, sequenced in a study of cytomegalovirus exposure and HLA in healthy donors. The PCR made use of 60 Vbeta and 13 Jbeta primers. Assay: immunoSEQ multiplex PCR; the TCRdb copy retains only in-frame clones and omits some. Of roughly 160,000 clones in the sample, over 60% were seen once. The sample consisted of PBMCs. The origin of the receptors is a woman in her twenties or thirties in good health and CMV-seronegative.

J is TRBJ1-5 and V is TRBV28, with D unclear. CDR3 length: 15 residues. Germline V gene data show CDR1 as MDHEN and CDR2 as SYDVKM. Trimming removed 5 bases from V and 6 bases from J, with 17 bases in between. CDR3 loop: CASSRFSGSFQPQHF. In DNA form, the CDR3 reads TGTGCCAGCAGTCGGTTTTCCGGGTCGTTTCAGCCCCAGCATTTT.

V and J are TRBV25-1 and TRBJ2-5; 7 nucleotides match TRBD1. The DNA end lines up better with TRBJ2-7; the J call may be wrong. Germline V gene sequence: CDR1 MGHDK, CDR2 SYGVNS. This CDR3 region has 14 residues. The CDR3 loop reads CASSDLGQPYEQYF. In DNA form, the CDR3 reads TGTGCCAGCAGTGACCTGGGACAGCCCTACGAGCAGTACTTC.

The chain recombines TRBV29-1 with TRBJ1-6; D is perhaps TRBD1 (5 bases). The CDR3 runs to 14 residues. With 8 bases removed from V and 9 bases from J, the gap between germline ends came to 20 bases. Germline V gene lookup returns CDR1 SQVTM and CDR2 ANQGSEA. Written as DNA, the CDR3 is TGCAGCCCCCGTCTCAGGGATTCTGGTTCACCCCTCCACTTT. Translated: CSPRLRDSGSPLHF.

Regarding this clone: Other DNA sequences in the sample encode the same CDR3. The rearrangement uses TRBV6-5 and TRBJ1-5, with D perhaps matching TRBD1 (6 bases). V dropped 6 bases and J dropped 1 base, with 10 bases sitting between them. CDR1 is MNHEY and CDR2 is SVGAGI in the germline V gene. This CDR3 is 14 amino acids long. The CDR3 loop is CASSPRGSNQPQHF. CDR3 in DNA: TGTGCCAGCAGCCCCAGGGGAAGCAATCAGCCCCAGCATTTT.

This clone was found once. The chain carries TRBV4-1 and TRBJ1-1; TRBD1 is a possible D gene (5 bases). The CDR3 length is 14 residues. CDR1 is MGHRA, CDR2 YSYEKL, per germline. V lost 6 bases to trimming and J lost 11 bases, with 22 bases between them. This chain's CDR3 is CASRSLRGEGSAFF. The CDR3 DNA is TGCGCCAGCAGATCCCTCCGCGGGGAGGGGAGTGCTTTCTTT.

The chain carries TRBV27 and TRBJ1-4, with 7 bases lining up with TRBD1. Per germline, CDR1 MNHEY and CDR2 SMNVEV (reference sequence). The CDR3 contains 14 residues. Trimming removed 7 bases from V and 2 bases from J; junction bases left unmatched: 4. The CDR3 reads CASTTGQTNEKLFF. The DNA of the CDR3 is TGTGCCAGCACCACGGGACAGACTAATGAAAAACTGTTTTTT.

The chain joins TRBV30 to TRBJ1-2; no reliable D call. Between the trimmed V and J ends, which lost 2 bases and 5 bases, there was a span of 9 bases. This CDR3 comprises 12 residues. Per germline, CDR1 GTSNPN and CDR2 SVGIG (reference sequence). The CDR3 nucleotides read TGTGCCTGGAGTCAGACTATTTATGGCTACACCTTC. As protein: CAWSQTIYGYTF.

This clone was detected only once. CDR3 DNA sequence: TGCAGCGAAACAGGGTCCGGATGGAAAGGCTACACCTTC. Protein: CSETGSGWKGYTF. The chain combines TRBV29-1 with TRBJ1-2, with D tentatively TRBD1 (6 bases). Trimming left V 7 bases short and J 8 bases short, with 20 bases between. The CDR3 covers 13 residues. CDR1 is SQVTM and CDR2 is ANQGSEA in the germline V gene.

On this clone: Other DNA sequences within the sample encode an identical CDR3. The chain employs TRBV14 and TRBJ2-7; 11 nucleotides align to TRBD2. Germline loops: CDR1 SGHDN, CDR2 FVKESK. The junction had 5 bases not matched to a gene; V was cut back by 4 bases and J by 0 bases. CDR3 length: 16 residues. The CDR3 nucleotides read TGTGCCAGCAGCCGCCTCACTAGCGGGAGCTCCTACGAGCAGTACTTC. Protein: CASSRLTSGSSYEQYF.

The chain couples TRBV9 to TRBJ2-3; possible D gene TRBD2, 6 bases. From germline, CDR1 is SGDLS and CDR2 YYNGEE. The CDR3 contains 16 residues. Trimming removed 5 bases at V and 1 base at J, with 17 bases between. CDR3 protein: CASSRDSRGGTDTQYF. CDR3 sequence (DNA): TGTGCCAGCAGTCGGGACTCCCGAGGCGGCACAGATACGCAGTATTTT.

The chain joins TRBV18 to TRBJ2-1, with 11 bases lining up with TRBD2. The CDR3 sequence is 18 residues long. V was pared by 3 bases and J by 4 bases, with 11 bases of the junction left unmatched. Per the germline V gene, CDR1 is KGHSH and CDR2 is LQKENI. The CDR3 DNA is TGTGCCAGCTCACCGAACATCCTACTAGCGGGAGTTTACAATGAGCAGTTCTTC. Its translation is CASSPNILLAGVYNEQFF.

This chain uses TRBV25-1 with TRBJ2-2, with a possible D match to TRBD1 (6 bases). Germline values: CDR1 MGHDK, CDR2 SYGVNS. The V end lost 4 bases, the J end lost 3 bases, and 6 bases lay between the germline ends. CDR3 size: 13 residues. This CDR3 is CASSAGDTGELFF. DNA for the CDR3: TGTGCCAGCAGTGCAGGGGACACCGGGGAGCTGTTTTTT.

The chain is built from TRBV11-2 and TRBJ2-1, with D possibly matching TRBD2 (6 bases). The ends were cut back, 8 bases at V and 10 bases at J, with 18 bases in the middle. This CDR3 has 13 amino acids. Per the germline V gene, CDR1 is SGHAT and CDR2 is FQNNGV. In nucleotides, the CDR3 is TGTGCCAGCTGGGGAGGACTAAAAGGGGAGCAGTTCTTC. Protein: CASWGGLKGEQFF.

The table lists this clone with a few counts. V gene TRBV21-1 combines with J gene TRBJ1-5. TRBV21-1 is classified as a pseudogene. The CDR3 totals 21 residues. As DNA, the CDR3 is TGTGCCAGAACGAGATATCAGCGGACCCTAGTCCTTTATTATAGCAATCAGCCCCAGCATTTT. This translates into CARTRYQRTLVLYYSNQPQHF.

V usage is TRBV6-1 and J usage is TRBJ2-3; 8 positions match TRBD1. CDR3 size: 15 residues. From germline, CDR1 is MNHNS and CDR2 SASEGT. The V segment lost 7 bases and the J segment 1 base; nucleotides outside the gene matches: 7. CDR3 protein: CASTREGQGTDTQYF. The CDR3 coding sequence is TGTGCCAGCACACGCGAGGGACAGGGCACAGATACGCAGTATTTT.